This TCR beta chain was sequenced in a study of blood T cell repertoires in COVID-19. As for the study in general: Spain, Italy and the United States supplied samples that represented acute and convalescent COVID-19. From T cells, B-cell-depleted T cells, or PBMCs came the material, which was cDNA or gDNA.

V lost 8 bases, J lost 3 bases, and 20 bases lay in between. The CDR3 runs to 16 residues. CDR1 is MDHEN and CDR2 is SYDVKM in the germline V gene. Per the authors' pipeline: Estimation of nucleated cell counts relied on the amplification of reference gene primers. Sequencing used immunoSEQ multiplex PCR; TCRdb keeps in-frame clones, though not all of them. V, J and clone size were drawn from that table, and D and trimming were deduced from the DNA. The top ten clones hold about 0.95% of a sample with over 150,000 clones, 87% of them seen once. The material sequenced was peripheral blood. The chain employs TRBV28 and TRBJ2-1, with unresolved D. This receptor was identified in a woman aged 18-29 years who had recovered from COVID-19. CDR3 nucleotides: TGTGCCAGCCCCTCGAGAATAGCCACGCGCTACAATGAGCAGTTCTTC. Its translation is CASPSRIATRYNEQFF.